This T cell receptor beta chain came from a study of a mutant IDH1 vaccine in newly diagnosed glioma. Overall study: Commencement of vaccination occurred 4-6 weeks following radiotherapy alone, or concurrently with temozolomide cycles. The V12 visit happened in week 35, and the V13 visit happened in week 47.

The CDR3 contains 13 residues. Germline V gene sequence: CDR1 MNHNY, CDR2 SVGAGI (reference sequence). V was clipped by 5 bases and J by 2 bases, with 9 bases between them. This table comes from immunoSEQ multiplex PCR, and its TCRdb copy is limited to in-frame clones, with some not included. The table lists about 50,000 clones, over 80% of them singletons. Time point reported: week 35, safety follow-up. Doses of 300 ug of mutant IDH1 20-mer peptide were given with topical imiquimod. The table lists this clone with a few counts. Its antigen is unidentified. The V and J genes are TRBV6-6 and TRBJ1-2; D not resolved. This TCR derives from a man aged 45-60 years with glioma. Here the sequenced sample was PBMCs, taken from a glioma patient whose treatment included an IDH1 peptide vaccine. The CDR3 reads CASSSGSNYGYTF. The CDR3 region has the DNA TGTGCCAGCAGTAGCGGATCGAACTATGGCTACACCTTC.